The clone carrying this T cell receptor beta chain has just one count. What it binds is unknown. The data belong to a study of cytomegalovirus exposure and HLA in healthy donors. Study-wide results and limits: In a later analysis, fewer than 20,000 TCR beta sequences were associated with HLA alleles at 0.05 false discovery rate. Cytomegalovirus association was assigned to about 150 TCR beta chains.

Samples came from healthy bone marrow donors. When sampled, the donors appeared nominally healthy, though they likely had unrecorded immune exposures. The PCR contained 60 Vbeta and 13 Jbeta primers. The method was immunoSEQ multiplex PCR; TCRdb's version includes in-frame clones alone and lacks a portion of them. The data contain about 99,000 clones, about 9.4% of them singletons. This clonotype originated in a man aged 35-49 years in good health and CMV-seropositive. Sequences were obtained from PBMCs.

The CDR3 DNA follows: TGTGCCAGCAGCGGTAACCCTGTAGCGGGAGAAGCGGTAAACATTCAGTACTTC. Translated, it gives CASSGNPVAGEAVNIQYF. The chain employs TRBV9 and TRBJ2-4, with 9 bases matching TRBD2. Trimming took 3 bases from V and 6 from J; bases not matched to a gene: 16. The germline V gene has CDR1 SGDLS and CDR2 YYNGEE. The CDR3 loop spans 18 amino acids.